The source of this T cell receptor (beta chain) is a study of cytomegalovirus exposure and HLA in healthy donors. Primers for the PCR totalled 60 Vbeta and 13 Jbeta. Original methodology: A later analysis counted around 74 million unique TCR beta chains, some 11 million shared. Method: immunoSEQ multiplex PCR; TCRdb's copy keeps in-frame clones and lacks some. V and J calls and clone size come straight from that table; D and trimming were deduced from the DNA. The repertoire holds 160,000 or so clones, with 75% to 80% as singletons. Study-wide results and caveats: Indistinguishable V segments, including TRBV6-2 and TRBV6-3, were excluded. TCR beta chains associated with HLA were, in a later analysis, more clonally expanded than equally common others.

Per the germline V gene, CDR1 is SGHNT and CDR2 is YYREEE (reference sequence). The CDR3 runs 14 residues. Trimming removed 5 bases from V and 0 bases from J, with 10 bases in between. This clone was found a few times. Its target is unknown. The specimen was PBMCs. J is TRBJ2-3 and V is TRBV5-4, with D maybe TRBD1 (5 bases). The clonotype comes from a man aged 35 to 55 in good health and CMV-seropositive. The CDR3 loop reads CASRPDKSTDTQYF. CDR3 sequence (DNA): TGTGCCAGCAGACCGGACAAAAGCACAGATACGCAGTATTTT.